These 27 T cell receptor beta chains were all obtained from the same sample, sequenced in a study of CD8 T cells in ankylosing spondylitis. Using its own MiXCR run on the 5' RACE reads, TCRdb lists one record per CDR3 protein. The repertoire holds nearly 250,000 distinct CDR3 sequences, with over 30% as singletons. The sequenced sample consisted of blood, either unsorted or a sorted T cell fraction (not recorded which). The receptors originated from a male donor with ankylosing spondylitis or in good health (not recorded which).

This clonotype has at least ten counts. The chain employs TRBV29-1 and TRBJ1-1; unclear D gene. Trimming cost V 6 bases and J 0 bases, with 14 bases left between them. Germline V gene data show CDR1 as SQVTM and CDR2 as ANQGSEA. This CDR3 contains 14 residues. The CDR3 nucleotides read TGCAGCGTGGTACCGGCGGTGATGAACACTGAAGCTTTCTTT. Amino acid sequence: CSVVPAVMNTEAFF.

The DNA of the CDR3 is TGTGCCAGCAGCTCCTCCCAGCACTTACAAGAGACCCAGTACTTC. Its translation: CASSSSQHLQETQYF. This chain uses TRBV7-9 with TRBJ2-5; D remains ambiguous. CDR1 is SEHNR, CDR2 FQNEAQ, per germline (reference sequence). V was shortened by 4 bases and J by 2 bases, with 14 bases between the two germline ends. This CDR3 has 15 amino acids. The entire variable domain, with the rest obtained from reference TRBV7-9 and TRBJ2-5, is as follows: DTGVSQNPRHKITKRGQNVTFRCDPISEHNRLYWYRQTLGQGPEFLTYFQNEAQLEKSRLLSDRFSAERPKGSFSTLEIQRTEQGDSAMYLCASSSSQHLQETQYFGPGTRLLVL.

A few counts support this clonotype. V and J are TRBV12-3 or TRBV12-4 and TRBJ1-2; D is unclear. V was cut by 5 bases and J by 2 bases, with 9 bases left in between. This CDR3 is 13 amino acids long. The CDR3 loop reads CASSPSGNYGYTF. Written as DNA, the CDR3 is TGTGCCAGCAGTCCCTCCGGCAACTATGGCTACACCTTC.

The rearrangement joins TRBV10-3 to TRBJ1-6; 10 bases map to TRBD1. The ends lost 6 bases at V and 8 bases at J; junction bases unmatched: 4. The germline gives CDR1 ENHRY, CDR2 SYGVKD. CDR3 length: 14 amino acids. CDR3: CAIRMDRGDSPLHF. The CDR3 DNA reads as TGTGCCATCAGAATGGACAGGGGGGATTCACCCCTCCACTTT.

The chain links TRBV20-1 to TRBJ2-3; the D is unclear. The germline V gene encodes CDR1 DFQATT and CDR2 SNEGSKA (reference sequence). V was shortened by 0 bases and J by 2 bases, with 9 bases between the two germline ends. CDR3 size: 14 residues. CDR3 sequence reads: CSARDRSYTDTQYF. The CDR3, as DNA: TGCAGTGCTAGAGATCGAAGTTACACAGATACGCAGTATTTT.

Only a few counts were recorded for this clonotype. The chain recombines TRBV27 with TRBJ1-2; the D is unclear. Trimming took off 6 bases at V and 4 bases at J, with 12 bases between the two ends. Germline-derived CDR1 and CDR2 are MNHEY and SMNVEV (reference sequence). CDR3 length: 13 residues. In nucleotides, the CDR3 is TGTGCCAGCAGACCTACGAATAGCTATGGCTACACCTTC. Its translation: CASRPTNSYGYTF.

There are many counts of this clonotype. V usage is TRBV6-5 and J usage is TRBJ1-1; D might be TRBD1 (5 bases). V lost 5 bases to trimming and J lost 5 bases, with 9 bases between them. The CDR3 totals 12 residues. Per germline, CDR1 MNHEY and CDR2 SVGAGI. In nucleotides, the CDR3 is TGTGCCAGCAGTAGGAGGGGTACTGAAGCTTTCTTT. Residues: CASSRRGTEAFF.

The V and J genes are TRBV5-1 and TRBJ2-7; TRBD1 matches 8 bases. Germline V CDR1 and CDR2: SGHRS, YFSETQ. J lost 5 bases, V lost 0 bases, and 10 bases had no gene match. The CDR3 has 16 residues. Here the CDR3 DNA reads TGCGCCAGCAGCTTGGTTCCCAGGGGGCGCGTAAACGAGCAGTACTTC. Protein sequence: CASSLVPRGRVNEQYF.

This clonotype turned up a few times. The J gene is TRBJ2-3, the V gene TRBV20-1; 8 positions match TRBD1. There are 15 residues in the CDR3. From germline, CDR1 is DFQATT and CDR2 SNEGSKA (reference sequence). V lost 6 bases to trimming and J lost 2 bases; unmatched junction nucleotides: 10. The CDR3 is CSAASRDRTTDTQYF. Here the CDR3 DNA reads TGCAGTGCCGCTTCGCGGGACAGGACCACAGATACGCAGTATTTT.

This clonotype was recorded a few times. The chain uses TRBV5-1 and TRBJ1-1; no firm D call. The V end lost 4 bases, the J end lost 4 bases, and 14 bases lay between the germline ends. The germline V gene has CDR1 SGHRS and CDR2 YFSETQ. The length of the CDR3 is 14 residues. This chain's CDR3 is CASSTGPLFTEAFF. The CDR3 coding sequence is TGCGCCAGCAGCACTGGCCCACTTTTCACTGAAGCTTTCTTT. Full variable domain (remainder filled in from reference TRBV5-1 and TRBJ1-1): KAGVTQTPRYLIKTRGQQVTLSCSPISGHRSVSWYQQTPGQGLQFLFEYFSETQRNKGNFPGRFSGRQFSNSRSEMNVSTLELGDSALYLCASSTGPLFTEAFFGQGTRLTVV.

This clonotype was seen a few times. This chain links TRBV20-1 with TRBJ1-6, with D perhaps TRBD1 (6 bases). The CDR3 loop spans 15 amino acids. Between the trimmed V and J ends, which lost 0 bases and 8 bases, there was a span of 14 bases. Germline values: CDR1 DFQATT, CDR2 SNEGSKA (reference sequence). The chain's CDR3 is CSARELGQSHSPLHF. Written as DNA, the CDR3 is TGCAGTGCTAGAGAACTCGGACAGTCTCATTCACCCCTCCACTTT.

V usage is TRBV10-3 and J usage is TRBJ1-1; 7 bases are a match to TRBD1. J was trimmed by 6 bases and V by 0 bases; bases with no gene match: 10. The V gene's germline CDR1 is ENHRY and CDR2 SYGVKD. The CDR3 extends over 16 amino acids. As DNA, the CDR3 is TGTGCCATCAGTGAGTCGAGGGTGACAGGGACCGCTGAAGCTTTCTTT. Amino acids: CAISESRVTGTAEAFF.

The chain has TRBV29-1 and TRBJ2-7; D is tentatively TRBD1 or TRBD2 (7 bases each). Germline V CDR1 and CDR2: SQVTM, ANQGSEA. This CDR3 region has 12 residues. V dropped 7 bases and J dropped 9 bases, with 19 bases sitting between them. CDR3 sequence (DNA): TGCAGCGCAGCGGGACAGCAACTAGGGCAGTACTTC. Translation gives CSAAGQQLGQYF.

This chain joins TRBV2 and TRBJ2-5; 7 bases are a match to TRBD2. The trim removed 6 bases at V and 2 bases at J, leaving 9 bases unmatched. Germline CDR1 is SNHLY and CDR2 is FYNNEI. CDR3 length: 15 residues. This CDR3 reads CASSPAGVGQETQYF. In DNA, the CDR3 is TGTGCCAGCAGCCCGGCGGGGGTAGGGCAAGAGACCCAGTACTTC.

The chain links TRBV12-3 or TRBV12-4 to TRBJ2-2; 8 nucleotides line up with TRBD2. The trim removed 1 base at V and 5 bases at J, leaving 3 bases unmatched. This CDR3 spans 15 amino acids. This chain's CDR3 is CASSLEAGVTGELFF. The CDR3 DNA follows: TGTGCCAGCAGTTTAGAAGCGGGGGTTACCGGGGAGCTGTTTTTT.

This clonotype was detected only a few times. The V gene is TRBV3-1, the J gene TRBJ2-2; 9 positions match TRBD2. Looked up from germline, CDR1 is LGHDT and CDR2 is YNNKEL (reference sequence). This CDR3 has 17 residues. V shed 5 bases and J 0 bases; nucleotides not matched to a gene: 7. In DNA, the CDR3 is TGTGCCAGCAGCAACCCTAGCGGGGTAACGAACACCGGGGAGCTGTTTTTT. It encodes CASSNPSGVTNTGELFF.

This clonotype was found a few times. The chain has TRBV20-1 and TRBJ2-3, with TRBD2 matching 9 bases. V trimming: 3 bases; J trimming: 4 bases; junction bases outside the gene matches: 11. Germline CDR1 DFQATT, CDR2 SNEGSKA (reference sequence). This CDR3 spans 16 amino acids. This CDR3 is CSASRPPGGGADTQYF. CDR3 coding DNA: TGCAGTGCTAGCCGCCCGCCAGGCGGGGGGGCAGATACGCAGTATTTT.

The CDR3 sequence is CAWSVVSRTDTQYF. CDR3 coding DNA: TGTGCCTGGAGTGTAGTGTCGCGCACAGATACGCAGTATTTT. The chain combines TRBV30 with TRBJ2-3, with D unresolved. Per germline, CDR1 GTSNPN and CDR2 SVGIG (reference sequence). V lost 0 bases to trimming and J lost 1 base, with 8 bases between them. The length of the CDR3 is 14 residues.

There are many counts of this clonotype. The chain carries TRBV12-3 or TRBV12-4 and TRBJ2-1; 9 bases align to TRBD1. With 2 bases clipped from V and 7 bases from J, the junction kept 3 bases outside the gene matches. This CDR3 is 14 amino acids long. This CDR3 is CASSLRTGENEQFF. CDR3 DNA: TGTGCCAGCAGTTTAAGGACAGGGGAAAATGAGCAGTTCTTC.

The chain uses TRBV12-3 or TRBV12-4 and TRBJ2-3; no firm D call. There are 14 residues in the CDR3. The V end was cut by 5 bases, the J end by 2 bases, with 11 bases between. The chain's CDR3 is CASSIPGDTDTQYF. The CDR3 bases are TGTGCCAGCAGTATCCCTGGGGACACAGATACGCAGTATTTT.

The V and J genes are TRBV27 and TRBJ2-7, with D perhaps matching TRBD1 (6 bases). The V end was cut by 5 bases, the J end by 5 bases, with 16 bases between. CDR1 is MNHEY, CDR2 SMNVEV, per germline (reference sequence). This CDR3 has 14 amino acids. The CDR3 bases are TGTGCCAGCAGTCCCGCCGACAGGTCTAACGAGCAGTACTTC. This encodes CASSPADRSNEQYF.

The chain joins TRBV7-6 to TRBJ2-1; 9 positions agree with TRBD1. Losses at the gene ends were 3 bases for V and 5 bases for J; bases not matched to a gene: 5. Germline CDR1 and CDR2: SGHVS and FNYEAQ. The CDR3 is 15 residues long. The CDR3 DNA is TGTGCCAGCAGCTTCGGACAGGGGATTAACAATGAGCAGTTCTTC. Protein product: CASSFGQGINNEQFF.

This chain uses TRBV7-3 with TRBJ2-3; tentative D call: TRBD2 (5 bases). Germline V gene sequence: CDR1 SGHTA, CDR2 FQGTGA. This CDR3 contains 14 residues. V lost 3 bases, J lost 6 bases, and 13 bases lay in between. This CDR3 reads CASSFLAYADTQYF. The CDR3 bases are TGTGCCAGCAGCTTCCTAGCTTATGCGGATACGCAGTATTTT.

This clonotype was counted ten times or more. One junction end disagrees with the germline gene, perhaps due to a read error. The chain combines TRBV12-3 or TRBV12-4 with TRBJ2-1; a possible D gene is TRBD1 (5 bases). The CDR3 totals 10 residues. DNA for the CDR3: TGTGCCAGCGGACACAATGAACAGTTCTTC. Translated, it gives CASGHNEQFF.

This clonotype has only a few counts. The chain recombines TRBV29-1 with TRBJ1-5; 7 nucleotides align to TRBD1. CDR3 size: 13 residues. The V segment lost 4 bases and the J segment 6 bases; nucleotides outside the gene matches: 6. From germline, CDR1 is SQVTM and CDR2 ANQGSEA. The CDR3 loop reads CSVGSGTAQPQHF. The CDR3 DNA is TGCAGCGTTGGATCCGGGACAGCTCAGCCCCAGCATTTT.

This sequence joins TRBV12-3 or TRBV12-4 and TRBJ2-1; 8 nucleotides line up with TRBD1. CDR3 length: 14 residues. The trim removed 6 bases at V and 8 bases at J, leaving 9 bases unmatched. The CDR3 sequence: CASSRTGLVDEQFF. The DNA of the CDR3 is TGTGCCAGCAGCAGGACAGGGTTGGTCGATGAGCAGTTCTTC.

As for this clonotype: An end of the junction does not agree with germline; a read error may underlie this. The J gene is TRBJ2-7, the V gene TRBV6-1; no firm D call. The CDR3 extends over 12 amino acids. Looked up from germline, CDR1 is MNHNS and CDR2 is SASEGT. CDR3 nucleotides: TGTGCCAGCAGTGCCGGTTCCTACGACCAGTACTTC. Residues: CASSAGSYDQYF.